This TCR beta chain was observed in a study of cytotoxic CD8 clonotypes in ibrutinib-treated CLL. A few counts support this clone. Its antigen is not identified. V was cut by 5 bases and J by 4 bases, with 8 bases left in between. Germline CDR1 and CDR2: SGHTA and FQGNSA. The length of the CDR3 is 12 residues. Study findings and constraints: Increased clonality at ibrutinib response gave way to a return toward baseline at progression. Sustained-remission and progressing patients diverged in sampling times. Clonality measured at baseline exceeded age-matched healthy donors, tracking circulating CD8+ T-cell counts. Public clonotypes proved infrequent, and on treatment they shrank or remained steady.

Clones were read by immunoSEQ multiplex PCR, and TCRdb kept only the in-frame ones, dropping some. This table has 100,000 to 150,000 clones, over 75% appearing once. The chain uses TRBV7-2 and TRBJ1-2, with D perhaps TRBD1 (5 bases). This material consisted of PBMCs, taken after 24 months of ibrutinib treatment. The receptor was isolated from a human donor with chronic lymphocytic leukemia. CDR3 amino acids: CASSLDSYGYTF. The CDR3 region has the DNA TGTGCCAGCAGCCTCGACAGCTATGGCTACACCTTC.